This entry concerns a single TCR beta chain. This sample is drawn from a study of blood T cell repertoires in COVID-19. As for the study in general: Collection of acute and convalescent COVID-19 samples took place in the United States, Italy and Spain. From T cells, B-cell-depleted T cells, or PBMCs came the material, which was cDNA or gDNA.

V was clipped by 6 bases and J by 0 bases; unmatched bases: 8. Germline V lookup: CDR1 SQVTM, CDR2 ANQGSEA. The CDR3 has 16 amino acids. In the authors' methods: Estimation of nucleated cell counts was performed using reference gene primer amplification. Profiled with immunoSEQ multiplex PCR; TCRdb holds only in-frame clones, not every one. V and J calls and clone size are copied from that table; D and trimming were computed from the DNA. The table shows around 170,000 clones, with about 77% occurring only once. The receptor's source is a woman older than 75 with acute or convalescent COVID-19. Sequencing was carried out using peripheral blood. V and J are TRBV29-1 and TRBJ2-2, with 9 bases fitting TRBD1. The CDR3 DNA sequence: TGCAGCGTCGACGATAGGACAGGGGCGAACACCGGGGAGCTGTTTTTT. The encoded protein is CSVDDRTGANTGELFF.